The TCR beta chain under discussion was sequenced for a study of OX40 agonist ivuxolimab in advanced cancers. Repertoires were generated with immunoSEQ multiplex PCR, while TCRdb's copy carries only in-frame clones and drops some. The sample yields some 100,000 clones, almost 90% seen once. V lost 7 bases and J 1 base, leaving 7 bases between the germline ends. The CDR3 sequence is 13 residues long. The germline V gene has CDR1 SNHLY and CDR2 FYNNEI. Broader study findings: At 0.1 to 3.0 mg/kg and by week 6, CD4+ and CD8+ T cells in the blood had expanded clonally. In general, CD8+ T cells held more expanded clones than CD4+ did, on average.

Drawing of blood for sampling happened at baseline, at cycle 4 day 1, and at cycle 7 day 1. This clone was recorded only once. The antigen is undetermined. This sample comprised CD4+ or CD8+ T cells sorted from blood, obtained in a trial of the OX40 agonist ivuxolimab. The sequence derives from an adult with an advanced solid tumor such as melanoma, head and neck, liver or kidney cancer. This chain connects TRBV2 to TRBJ1-4; the D is unclear. Here the CDR3 DNA reads TGTGCCAGCAAAGGTGGAACTAATGAAAAACTGTTTTTT. Its translation: CASKGGTNEKLFF.